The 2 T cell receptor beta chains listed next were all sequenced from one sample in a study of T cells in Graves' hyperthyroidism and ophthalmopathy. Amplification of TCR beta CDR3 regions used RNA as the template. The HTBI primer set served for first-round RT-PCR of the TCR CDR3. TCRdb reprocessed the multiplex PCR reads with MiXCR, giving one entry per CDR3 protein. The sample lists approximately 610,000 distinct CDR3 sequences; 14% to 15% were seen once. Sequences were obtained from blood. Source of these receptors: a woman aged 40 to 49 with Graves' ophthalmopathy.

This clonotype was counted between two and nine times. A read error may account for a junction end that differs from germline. This CDR3 reads CASSLVAGTYDQYF. CDR3 DNA: TGTGCCAGCAGCTTAGTTGCGGGCACCTACGACCAGTACTTC. The chain recombines TRBV7-8 with TRBJ2-7; D is possibly TRBD2 (5 bases). From germline, CDR1 is SGHVS and CDR2 FQNEAQ. The CDR3 is 14 residues long.

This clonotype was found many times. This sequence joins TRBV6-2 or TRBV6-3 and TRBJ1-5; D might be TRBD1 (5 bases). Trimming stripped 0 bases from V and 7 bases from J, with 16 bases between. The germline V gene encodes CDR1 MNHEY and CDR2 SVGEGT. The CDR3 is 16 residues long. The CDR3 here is CASSYSMVRDRQPQHF. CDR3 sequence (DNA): TGTGCCAGCAGTTACTCGATGGTCAGGGATCGCCAGCCCCAGCATTTT.